Each of the 27 T cell receptor beta chains below was sequenced from the same sample in a study of blood T cells in healthy people across ages. The authors ran a second PCR of 7 to 11 cycles using a sample-barcoded 5' primer and a J-beta primer mix. TCRdb passed the 5' RACE reads through MiXCR, listing each CDR3 protein once. The top ten hold about 0.72% of the sample, which has roughly 1,000,000 distinct CDR3 sequences, roughly a quarter seen once. A further study also used this sample, focusing on T cells of mothers and their children.

Sequencing was carried out using blood. These receptor sequences come from a girl aged 2-9 years in good health.

The V gene is TRBV6-5, the J gene TRBJ1-4, with 7 bases lining up with TRBD1. The V gene's germline CDR1 is MNHEY and CDR2 SVGAGI. CDR3 length: 14 residues. The junction had 7 bases not matched to a gene; V was cut back by 6 bases and J by 6 bases. The CDR3 nucleotides read TGTGCCAGCAGCTATACAGGGGAGGATGAAAAACTGTTTTTT. Amino acid sequence: CASSYTGEDEKLFF.

This clonotype turned up a few times. V gene TRBV12-3 or TRBV12-4 combines with J gene TRBJ1-2, with D tentatively TRBD1 (6 bases). The CDR3 runs 16 residues. The V end lost 6 bases, the J end lost 8 bases, and 25 bases lay between the germline ends. The CDR3 nucleotides read TGTGCCAGCAGCCCAAAGGTGTATGCGGGGGCCAGGGGCTACACCTTC. Residues: CASSPKVYAGARGYTF.

The genes are TRBV5-1 and TRBJ1-4, with D uncertain. V lost 0 bases and J lost 8, with 17 bases in between. The CDR3 spans 16 residues. Germline values: CDR1 SGHRS, CDR2 YFSETQ. The DNA for the CDR3 is TGCGCCAGCAGCTTGGTTCTGGCCGGAGCGGAGGAAAAACTGTTTTTT. It translates to CASSLVLAGAEEKLFF. Full variable domain (missing parts from reference TRBV5-1 and TRBJ1-4): KAGVTQTPRYLIKTRGQQVTLSCSPISGHRSVSWYQQTPGQGLQFLFEYFSETQRNKGNFPGRFSGRQFSNSRSEMNVSTLELGDSALYLCASSLVLAGAEEKLFFGSGTQLSVL.

The V gene is TRBV29-1, the J gene TRBJ1-1; D is possibly TRBD1 (5 bases). V lost 7 bases to trimming and J lost 0 bases, with 9 bases between them. The V gene's germline CDR1 is SQVTM and CDR2 ANQGSEA. This CDR3 is 12 amino acids long. The CDR3 bases are TGCAGCGGACAGACTATGAACACTGAAGCTTTCTTT. It encodes CSGQTMNTEAFF.

This clonotype was counted at least ten times. Germline is not matched at one junction end, which may reflect a read error. The CDR3 loop is CASSLGHYEQYF. The DNA of the CDR3 is TGTGCCAGCAGCTTAGGCCACTACGAGCAGTACTTC. This rearrangement joins TRBV5-1 to TRBJ2-7; D remains unclear. This CDR3 has 12 amino acids. Germline V gene sequence: CDR1 SGHRS, CDR2 YFSETQ.

V gene TRBV7-6 combines with J gene TRBJ1-2, with a tentative D call TRBD1 (6 bases). The CDR3 is 15 residues long. Trimming cost V 3 bases and J 3 bases, with 14 bases left between them. In germline, CDR1 is SGHVS, CDR2 FNYEAQ. The CDR3 DNA follows: TGTGCCAGCAGCTTTGATGGGGGGGCGGACTATGGCTACACCTTC. It yields the protein CASSFDGGADYGYTF.

The chain has TRBV7-8 and TRBJ1-4; D remains unclear. The CDR3 consists of 15 residues. Per germline, CDR1 SGHVS and CDR2 FQNEAQ. V was clipped by 2 bases and J by 3 bases, with 10 bases between them. The CDR3 loop reads CASSLSIEPNEKLFF. CDR3 nucleotides: TGTGCCAGCAGCTTAAGTATAGAGCCTAATGAAAAACTGTTTTTT.

In its sample, this clonotype was seen a few times. This chain links TRBV20-1 with TRBJ1-2, with 8 positions matching TRBD1. Germline loops: CDR1 DFQATT, CDR2 SNEGSKA (reference sequence). The CDR3 spans 15 residues. The V and J ends lost 5 bases and 0 bases, in that order; junction bases with no gene match: 8. CDR3 DNA: TGCAGTGCTCGACCCCAGACAGGGGCTAACTATGGCTACACCTTC. Protein: CSARPQTGANYGYTF.

The chain couples TRBV6-5 to TRBJ1-2; no clear D. This CDR3 comprises 14 residues. The ends were cut back, 2 bases at V and 6 bases at J, with 13 bases in the middle. Germline V gene lookup returns CDR1 MNHEY and CDR2 SVGAGI. For the CDR3, the DNA is TGTGCCAGCAGTTACGGGGTGATCGGGGATGGCTACACCTTC. Translating gives CASSYGVIGDGYTF.

V usage is TRBV12-3 or TRBV12-4 and J usage is TRBJ1-4; no clear D. Trimming shortened V by 8 bases and J by 2 bases, and 9 bases separated the two germline ends. The CDR3 has 13 residues. CDR3 residues: CASQVGTNEKLFF. CDR3 in DNA: TGTGCCAGCCAAGTTGGGACTAATGAAAAACTGTTTTTT.

The rearrangement uses TRBV7-6 and TRBJ2-1, with TRBD2 matching over 8 bases. With V trimmed by 3 bases and J by 3 bases, 7 bases remained unmatched. CDR3 length: 16 residues. Germline loops: CDR1 SGHVS, CDR2 FNYEAQ. The CDR3: CASSFGLAGGYNEQFF. In nucleotides, the CDR3 is TGTGCCAGCAGCTTCGGACTAGCCGGGGGCTACAATGAGCAGTTCTTC.

This clonotype has just a few counts. The V gene is TRBV15, the J gene TRBJ2-2; 9 nucleotides agree with TRBD2. The J segment lost 4 bases and the V segment lost 3 bases, leaving 6 bases of the junction unmatched. The CDR3 has 16 amino acids. Germline V CDR1 and CDR2: LNHNV, YYDKDF (reference sequence). Here the CDR3 DNA reads TGTGCCACCAGCAGTGGGACTAGCCTTCCCACCGGGGAGCTGTTTTTT. This sequence encodes CATSSGTSLPTGELFF.

This chain joins TRBV29-1 and TRBJ2-3; no firm D call. This CDR3 region has 14 residues. In germline, CDR1 is SQVTM, CDR2 ANQGSEA. Trimming removed 6 bases at V and 0 bases at J, with 13 bases between. The CDR3 sequence: CSVLGPESTDTQYF. CDR3 bases: TGCAGCGTCCTCGGACCCGAAAGCACAGATACGCAGTATTTT.

The chain couples TRBV29-1 to TRBJ1-1; 9 bases map to TRBD1. The germline gives CDR1 SQVTM, CDR2 ANQGSEA. The CDR3 sequence is 13 residues long. V was clipped by 4 bases and J by 4 bases; unmatched bases: 4. The CDR3 sequence: CSVGNRGLTEAFF. The CDR3 region has the DNA TGCAGCGTTGGGAACAGGGGGCTCACTGAAGCTTTCTTT. The full variable domain, in which reference TRBV29-1 and TRBJ1-1 provide the parts outside the CDR3, is SAVISQKPSRDICQRGTSLTIQCQVDSQVTMMFWYRQQPGQSLTLIATANQGSEATYESGFVIDKFPISRPNLTFSTLTVSNMSPEDSSIYLCSVGNRGLTEAFFGQGTRLTVV.

This clonotype was recorded a few times. The V gene is TRBV6-2 or TRBV6-3, the J gene TRBJ2-1, with D possibly being TRBD2 (5 bases). Near its end, the DNA agrees better with TRBJ2-7, so the J call may be wrong. The CDR3 is made up of 12 amino acids. Germline assignment: CDR1 MNHEY and CDR2 SVGEGT. CDR3 loop: CASSQLAYEQYF. The DNA of the CDR3 is TGTGCCAGCAGTCAACTAGCCTACGAGCAGTACTTC.

The chain uses TRBV11-2 and TRBJ2-5; perhaps TRBD1 as D (6 bases). V lost 3 bases and J 3 bases, leaving 17 bases between the germline ends. The CDR3 is 16 residues long. In germline, CDR1 is SGHAT, CDR2 FQNNGV. This CDR3 reads CASSFPSPTGKETQYF. The CDR3 bases are TGTGCCAGCAGCTTCCCTTCCCCGACAGGCAAAGAGACCCAGTACTTC.

CDR3 nucleotides: TGTGCCAGCAGTTTATTTGGGGGCTTTGAGGAGACCCAGTACTTC. Its protein product is CASSLFGGFEETQYF. The V gene is TRBV27, the J gene TRBJ2-5; D perhaps matches TRBD1 (6 bases). V lost 1 base and J lost 5, with 14 bases in between. Germline assignment: CDR1 MNHEY and CDR2 SMNVEV (reference sequence). The CDR3 totals 15 residues.

This chain joins TRBV20-1 and TRBJ2-3; TRBD2 aligns across 7 bases. After removal of 1 base from V and 4 bases from J, the junction contained 5 bases not matched to a gene. From germline, CDR1 is DFQATT and CDR2 SNEGSKA (reference sequence). The CDR3 totals 14 residues. The CDR3 nucleotides read TGCAGTGCTAGAGTGGCTAGCGGTTCAGATACGCAGTATTTT. This translates into CSARVASGSDTQYF.

This clonotype showed up just a few times. V is TRBV14 and J is TRBJ1-1, with no clear D. Per the germline V gene, CDR1 is SGHDN and CDR2 is FVKESK. This CDR3 comprises 15 residues. Trimming removed 4 bases at V and 1 base at J, with 13 bases between. In DNA, the CDR3 is TGTGCCAGCAGCCCCCGAGCAATGTGGAACACTGAAGCTTTCTTT. This gives the protein CASSPRAMWNTEAFF.

The chain employs TRBV4-1 and TRBJ1-5, with D possibly matching TRBD1 (6 bases). The CDR3 contains 14 residues. Trimming removed 4 bases from V and 4 bases from J, with 11 bases in between. Germline V gene lookup returns CDR1 MGHRA and CDR2 YSYEKL. The CDR3 DNA sequence: TGCGCCAGCAGCCCCGACAGGACGAATCAGCCCCAGCATTTT. This translates into CASSPDRTNQPQHF.

This clonotype has only a few counts. The genes are TRBV28 and TRBJ2-2, with 7 bases lining up with TRBD1. Trimming removed 10 bases from V and 5 bases from J; junction bases left unmatched: 1. From germline, CDR1 is MDHEN and CDR2 SYDVKM. The CDR3 has 11 amino acids. The chain's CDR3 is CATTGTGELFF. CDR3 nucleotide sequence: TGTGCCACGACAGGGACCGGGGAGCTGTTTTTT.

The V and J genes are TRBV29-1 and TRBJ2-1, with 8 bases that match TRBD1. Germline V gene lookup returns CDR1 SQVTM and CDR2 ANQGSEA. The CDR3 consists of 14 residues. Unmatched junction bases numbered 6, after V lost 7 bases and J lost 1 base. The CDR3 is CSGSTGASYNEQFF. The CDR3 DNA follows: TGCAGCGGTTCGACAGGGGCTTCCTACAATGAGCAGTTCTTC.

The V gene is TRBV7-8, the J gene TRBJ2-5, with 7 positions matching TRBD2. Germline CDR1 SGHVS, CDR2 FQNEAQ. J gave up 5 bases and V 7 bases, and 13 bases lay outside the gene matches. The CDR3 sequence is 15 residues long. In DNA, the CDR3 is TGTGCCAGCACCCCCGGACTAGAAAGTTCGGAGACCCAGTACTTC. It specifies CASTPGLESSETQYF. Variable domain in full (rest from reference TRBV7-8 and TRBJ2-5): GAGVSQSPRYKVAKRGQDVALRCDPISGHVSLFWYQQALGQGPEFLTYFQNEAQLDKSGLPSDRFFAERPEGSVSTLKIQRTQQEDSAVYLCASTPGLESSETQYFGPGTRLLVL.

The genes are TRBV7-9 and TRBJ2-5, with 7 bases identical to TRBD2. The better agreement between TRBJ2-1 and the DNA end casts doubt on the J call. The germline V gene encodes CDR1 SEHNR and CDR2 FQNEAQ (reference sequence). This CDR3 spans 15 amino acids. The CDR3 DNA reads as TGTGCCAGCAGCTCGGGACTACCAACTTACAATGAGCAGTTCTTC. The encoded protein is CASSSGLPTYNEQFF.

V and J are TRBV24-1 and TRBJ2-2; D unclear. Trimming took off 5 bases at V and 5 bases at J, with 14 bases between the two ends. There are 15 residues in the CDR3. Germline V gene data show CDR1 as KGHDR and CDR2 as SFDVKD. The CDR3 sequence is CATSAKSSSTGELFF. The CDR3 nucleotides read TGTGCCACCAGTGCCAAGAGCAGCTCTACCGGGGAGCTGTTTTTT.

The V call is TRBV21-1, the J call TRBJ2-7; no DNA check was done on the table's D call, TRBD1. TRBV21-1 is classified as a pseudogene. This CDR3 contains 14 residues. The CDR3 DNA is TGTGCCAGGACCCCCGAGGACAGGACCTACGAGCAGTACTTC. Translating gives CARTPEDRTYEQYF.

This clonotype appeared a few times. As the CDR3 is not closed by the conserved phenylalanine or tryptophan, this likely results from a read error. V usage is TRBV29-1 and J usage is TRBJ1-1; D is ambiguous. V dropped 6 bases and J dropped 0 bases, with 11 bases sitting between them. CDR3 size: 13 residues. Germline assignment: CDR1 SQVTM and CDR2 ANQGSEA. CDR3 sequence: CSVRLRLNTEAFL. The CDR3 DNA reads TGCAGCGTGCGATTGAGACTGAACACTGAAGCTTTCCTT.